This T cell receptor beta chain appears in the sequencing data of a study of control samples from healthy donors and cancer patients. Sequencing used immunoSEQ multiplex PCR; TCRdb keeps in-frame clones, though not all of them. The table shows over 150,000 clones, with 75% to 95% occurring only once. From germline, CDR1 is SGHRS and CDR2 YFSETQ. The CDR3 is made up of 15 amino acids. V was clipped by 6 bases and J by 5 bases; unmatched bases: 8. This clone was picked up one time. This TCR came from a woman aged 40 to 50 in good health. The rearrangement uses TRBV5-1 and TRBJ2-2; TRBD1 agrees at 9 bases. Sequencing was done on a sample of blood. Here the CDR3 DNA reads TGCGCCAGCACCCTTGGGACAGGGAGAACCGGGGAGCTGTTTTTT. It specifies CASTLGTGRTGELFF. The variable domain in full, completed from reference TRBV5-1 and TRBJ2-2, reads KAGVTQTPRYLIKTRGQQVTLSCSPISGHRSVSWYQQTPGQGLQFLFEYFSETQRNKGNFPGRFSGRQFSNSRSEMNVSTLELGDSALYLCASTLGTGRTGELFFGEGSRLTVL.